This T cell receptor (beta chain) derives from a study of cytomegalovirus exposure and HLA in healthy donors. Study-level points and caveats: The analysis excluded some indistinguishable V segments, including TRBV6-2 and TRBV6-3.

On this clone: Its specificity is unknown. The junction departs from germline at one end; a sequencing error may be responsible.

A multiplex PCR was run with 60 Vbeta primers and 13 Jbeta primers. Measured with immunoSEQ multiplex PCR; TCRdb has only the in-frame clones, and not every one. The sample yields over 100,000 clones, around 83% seen once. The CDR3 contains 14 residues. Germline CDR1 is SEHNR and CDR2 is FQNEAQ (reference sequence). The chain combines TRBV7-9 with TRBJ2-7; 9 positions agree with TRBD2. This receptor was identified in a man aged 25 to 40 in good health and CMV-seropositive. Input material: PBMCs. CDR3 protein: CSSSLAGASDEQYF. CDR3 DNA: TGTTCCAGCAGCTTAGCGGGGGCGTCGGACGAGCAGTACTTC.